Listed below are T cell receptor beta chains from one sample, sequenced in a study of a mutant IDH1 vaccine in newly diagnosed glioma. Clones were sequenced by immunoSEQ multiplex PCR, and TCRdb holds only the in-frame ones, with some missing. The sample includes about 51,000 clones, roughly 78% of them seen just once. These receptors' antigens are unknown. The source material was PBMCs, sampled from a glioma patient whose treatment included an IDH1 peptide vaccine. The receptor source for this set is a woman aged 40 to 49 with glioma. CDR3s include the opening cysteine and the closing phenylalanine or tryptophan. Fields, in order: V gene, CDR3 protein.

V gene: TRBV10-3; CDR3 protein: CAISESAGGRETQYF
V gene: TRBV11-2; CDR3 protein: CASSPLRGYNEQFF
V gene: TRBV5-1; CDR3 protein: CASSFPPNTEAFF
V gene: TRBV4-1; CDR3 protein: CASSQDLGGAEKTQYF
V gene: TRBV7-9; CDR3 protein: CASSFAGVYYEQYF
V gene: TRBV6-6; CDR3 protein: CAATGRVYEQYF
V gene: TRBV19; CDR3 protein: CASSRDRGPLNTEAFF
V gene: TRBV27; CDR3 protein: CASSLFYERGAGKETQYF
V gene: TRBV6-1; CDR3 protein: CASRGDRGVQPQHF
V gene: TRBV2; CDR3 protein: CASRADSTDTQYF